The 26 T cell receptor beta chains reported below all come from one sample, sequenced in a study of breast tumors, draining lymph nodes, adjacent tissues. MiXCR, run by TCRdb on the multiplex PCR reads, gives a single entry per CDR3 protein. The sample lists 30,000 to 40,000 distinct CDR3 sequences; 36% were seen once. Sequencing input: breast tumor tissue. These receptors all stem from a female donor with breast cancer. Some clones in this sample may be carry-over from other donors' samples.

This sequence joins TRBV29-1 and TRBJ2-5, with 9 bases fitting TRBD1. The J segment lost 4 bases and the V segment lost 7 bases, leaving 13 bases of the junction unmatched. Germline V gene data show CDR1 as SQVTM and CDR2 as ANQGSEA. This CDR3 is 15 amino acids long. CDR3 in amino acids: CSAEPDRGRGETQYF. Written as DNA, the CDR3 is TGCAGCGCCGAGCCGGACAGGGGACGAGGAGAGACCCAGTACTTC.

V usage is TRBV14 and J usage is TRBJ2-1, with 12 bases aligning to TRBD2. The V and J ends lost 0 bases and 8 bases, in that order; junction bases with no gene match: 8. This CDR3 is 17 amino acids long. Germline V gene sequence: CDR1 SGHDN, CDR2 FVKESK. The CDR3 DNA reads TGTGCCAGCAGCCAAGATGTCCTAGCGGGAGGGCAGGATGAGCAGTTCTTC. Translated, it gives CASSQDVLAGGQDEQFF.

Only one count was recorded for this clonotype. The chain has TRBV6-2 or TRBV6-3 and TRBJ2-2; 10 bases are a match to TRBD2. The germline gives CDR1 MNHEY, CDR2 SVGEGT. CDR3 length: 18 amino acids. The J segment lost 4 bases and the V segment lost 0 bases, leaving 8 bases of the junction unmatched. The CDR3 loop is CASSYSNLAGVSTGELFF. The CDR3, as DNA: TGTGCCAGCAGTTACTCGAATCTAGCGGGAGTAAGCACCGGGGAGCTGTTTTTT.

V usage is TRBV6-1 and J usage is TRBJ2-1; 14 bases align to TRBD2. The length of the CDR3 is 16 residues. The J segment lost 14 bases and the V segment lost 5 bases, leaving 14 bases of the junction unmatched. In germline, CDR1 is MNHNS, CDR2 SASEGT. The CDR3 region has the DNA TGTGCCAGCAGTTCCGGGACTAGCGGGAGAGCGTGGCGAAAGTTCTTC. It is translated as CASSSGTSGRAWRKFF.

The V call is TRBV19, the J call TRBJ2-1; a weak D match, TRBD1 (5 bases). The CDR3 is 14 amino acids. From germline, CDR1 is LNHDA and CDR2 SQIVND (reference sequence). Trimming shortened V by 4 bases and J by 5 bases, and 12 bases separated the two germline ends. The CDR3 region is CASSSRQTDNEQFF. The CDR3 DNA is TGTGCCAGTAGTAGTCGACAGACCGACAATGAGCAGTTCTTC.

This clonotype was detected many times. The chain is built from TRBV7-8 and TRBJ2-5; tentatively, D is TRBD1 or TRBD2 (7 bases each). Germline assignment: CDR1 SGHVS and CDR2 FQNEAQ. Trimming took 4 bases from V and 5 from J, leaving 14 bases between them. This CDR3 spans 14 amino acids. The CDR3 is CASSSPGGGETQYF. CDR3 DNA sequence: TGTGCCAGCAGCTCTCCAGGGGGAGGGGAGACCCAGTACTTC.

This clonotype was counted between two and nine times. Given a much more abundant clone one base away, this may be a read error. The chain joins TRBV30 to TRBJ2-5; 7 nucleotides agree with TRBD1. The CDR3 length is 11 residues. Germline V gives CDR1 GTSNPN, CDR2 SVGIG (reference sequence). CDR3: CAGTAQEAQYF. In DNA form, the CDR3 reads TGTGCCGGGACAGCCCAAGAGGCCCAGTACTTC. Using reference TRBV30 and TRBJ2-5 for the parts outside the CDR3, the full variable domain is SQTIHQWPATLVQPVGSPLSLECTVEGTSNPNLYWYRQAAGRGLQLLFYSVGIGQISSEVPQNLSASRPQDRQFILSSKKLLLSDSGFYLCAGTAQEAQYFGPGTRLLVL.

This clonotype was counted ten times or more. The CDR3 here is CASSLVQETDTQYF. The CDR3 bases are TGTGCCAGCAGCTTGGTACAGGAGACAGATACGCAGTATTTT. The chain couples TRBV5-6 to TRBJ2-3; D might be TRBD1 (5 bases). Trimming stripped 0 bases from V and 3 bases from J, with 8 bases between. From germline, CDR1 is SGHDT and CDR2 YYEEEE. CDR3 size: 14 residues.

This clonotype has ten or more counts. V is TRBV6-5 and J is TRBJ1-2; maybe TRBD1 (5 bases). Germline V gene data show CDR1 as MNHEY and CDR2 as SVGAGI. The V end was cut by 2 bases, the J end by 0 bases, with 10 bases between. The CDR3 extends over 15 amino acids. The CDR3 sequence: CASSYDRNPNYGYTF. CDR3 bases: TGTGCCAGCAGTTACGACAGAAACCCTAACTATGGCTACACCTTC.

About this clonotype: No conserved phenylalanine or tryptophan is present at the end of the CDR3, so a read error is the likely explanation. The DNA is left out, because the CDR3 cannot be placed on it with certainty; the CDR3 is given as TCRdb lists it. The chain is built from TRBV15 and TRBJ2-1; the table's D call, TRBD1, was not checked against the DNA. Per the germline V gene, CDR1 is LNHNV and CDR2 is YYDKDF (reference sequence). Both ends counted, the CDR3 spans 17 residues. The CDR3 here is CATSRGRGQGDFNEQSL.

This clonotype was counted at least ten times. V gene TRBV5-8 combines with J gene TRBJ2-7; D may correspond to TRBD1 or TRBD2 (5 bases each). The V and J ends lost 3 bases and 6 bases respectively, with 19 bases between them. Germline values: CDR1 SGHTS, CDR2 YDEGEE. The CDR3 loop spans 15 amino acids. CDR3 sequence (DNA): TGTGCCAGCAGCTCCCCTGGGGACGACTATTTCGAGCAGTACTTC. Protein product: CASSSPGDDYFEQYF. The full variable domain, in which reference TRBV5-8 and TRBJ2-7 provide the parts outside the CDR3, is EAGVTQSPTHLIKTRGQQATLRCSPISGHTSVYWYQQALGLGLQFLLWYDEGEERNRGNFPPRFSGRQFPNYSSELNVNALELEDSALYLCASSSPGDDYFEQYFGPGTRLTVT.

Many counts were recorded for this clonotype. The chain is built from TRBV7-6 and TRBJ2-5; D remains unclear. The length of the CDR3 is 14 residues. CDR1 is SGHVS and CDR2 is FNYEAQ in the germline V gene. The V end was cut by 5 bases, the J end by 2 bases, with 12 bases between. The CDR3 DNA sequence: TGTGCCAGCAGCCCCCGGGTAGGGCAAGAGACCCAGTACTTC. This codes for CASSPRVGQETQYF.

This clonotype came up many times. The chain employs TRBV28 and TRBJ2-5; the D is unclear. CDR1 MDHEN and CDR2 SYDVKM come from the germline V gene. The CDR3 covers 13 residues. The V end was cut by 6 bases, the J end by 5 bases, with 13 bases between. The CDR3, as DNA: TGTGCCAGCAGGGAACCCGCCGGGGAGACCCAGTACTTC. Protein product: CASREPAGETQYF. Full variable domain (missing parts from reference TRBV28 and TRBJ2-5): DVKVTQSSRYLVKRTGEKVFLECVQDMDHENMFWYRQDPGLGLRLIYFSYDVKMKEKGDIPEGYSVSREKKERFSLILESASTNQTSMYLCASREPAGETQYFGPGTRLLVL.

This clonotype was counted many times. The chain carries TRBV6-6 and TRBJ1-2, with 7 bases fitting TRBD1. Losses at the gene ends were 6 bases for V and 0 bases for J; bases not matched to a gene: 13. Germline V gene sequence: CDR1 MNHNY, CDR2 SVGAGI (reference sequence). This CDR3 spans 17 amino acids. The CDR3 loop is CASSPRDSGLSNYGYTF. The CDR3, as DNA: TGTGCCAGCAGCCCCCGGGACAGCGGGCTTTCTAACTATGGCTACACCTTC.

This clonotype was detected many times. The chain carries TRBV7-2 and TRBJ2-3, with 10 bases aligning to TRBD2. J gave up 5 bases and V 3 bases, and 11 bases lay outside the gene matches. This CDR3 is built from 17 residues. The V gene's germline CDR1 is SGHTA and CDR2 FQGNSA. CDR3 sequence: CASSLGPAGGPLDTQYF. The CDR3 DNA is TGTGCCAGCAGCTTGGGCCCAGCGGGAGGGCCATTAGATACGCAGTATTTT.

This clonotype showed up many times. This rearrangement joins TRBV15 to TRBJ1-2; D perhaps matches TRBD1 (6 bases). The CDR3 loop spans 19 amino acids. CDR1 and CDR2 from the germline V gene are LNHNV and YYDKDF (reference sequence). V lost 1 base, J lost 0 bases, and 21 bases lay in between. CDR3 DNA sequence: TGTGCCACCAGCAGAGCTCCAGGACAGCCGGTCTCAGCTAACTATGGCTACACCTTC. Its protein product is CATSRAPGQPVSANYGYTF.

At least ten counts were recorded for this clonotype. The chain recombines TRBV5-1 with TRBJ2-1; 9 bases line up with TRBD1. This CDR3 comprises 14 residues. Germline V gene lookup returns CDR1 SGHRS and CDR2 YFSETQ. Trimming at V came to 4 bases and at J to 8 bases, leaving 7 bases not matched to a gene. The CDR3 nucleotides read TGCGCCAGCAGCCACGGACAGGGGTCCGATGAGCAGTTCTTC. Translating it yields CASSHGQGSDEQFF.

The gene calls are TRBV12-3 or TRBV12-4 and TRBJ2-1; TRBD2 aligns across 13 bases. V shed 6 bases, J shed 1 base, and the junction held 6 bases outside the gene matches. This CDR3 contains 17 residues. The CDR3 DNA follows: TGTGCCAGCAGCCCCGGACTAGCGGGAGTTTCCTACAATGAGCAGTTCTTC. As protein: CASSPGLAGVSYNEQFF.

This clonotype has just a few counts. The chain recombines TRBV27 with TRBJ2-1; 10 nucleotides match TRBD2. Losses at the gene ends were 4 bases for V and 0 bases for J; bases not matched to a gene: 0. The CDR3 loop spans 15 amino acids. Germline V lookup: CDR1 MNHEY, CDR2 SMNVEV (reference sequence). CDR3 in DNA: TGTGCCAGCAGTTCTAGCGGGAGCTCCTACAATGAGCAGTTCTTC. It translates to CASSSSGSSYNEQFF.

In regard to this clonotype: A single base separates this from a much larger clone, so it may be a read error. This chain links TRBV19 with TRBJ2-6, with D perhaps matching TRBD2 (7 bases). CDR3 length: 15 residues. Germline loops: CDR1 LNHDA, CDR2 SQIVND (reference sequence). CDR3 loop: CAGRGTTAGTNVLTF. The CDR3, as DNA: TGTGCCGGTAGGGGGACTACGGCTGGGACCAACGTCCTGACTTTC.

This clonotype was recorded many times. The chain carries TRBV9 and TRBJ2-1; D may be TRBD1 or TRBD2 (5 bases each). Trimming pared 4 bases from V and 4 bases from J, leaving 15 bases between. Germline V gives CDR1 SGDLS, CDR2 YYNGEE. CDR3 length equals 15 residues. In DNA form, the CDR3 reads TGTGCCAGCAGCCAAGGGGTAGCGCTTTACAATGAGCAGTTCTTC. This encodes CASSQGVALYNEQFF.

This clonotype was seen repeatedly, ten times or more. One end of the junction varies from germline; a read error may be responsible. This rearrangement joins TRBV6-6 to TRBJ2-7; 11 nucleotides align to TRBD1. This CDR3 has 15 amino acids. The V gene's germline CDR1 is MNHNY and CDR2 SVGAGI (reference sequence). CDR3 loop: CASSDSGTGGYEQYF. For the CDR3, the DNA is TGTGCCAGCAGTGACTCCGGGACAGGGGGCTACGAGCAGTACTTC.

This clonotype was counted many times. The V call is TRBV7-8, the J call TRBJ2-7; 12 positions agree with TRBD2. The CDR3 has 15 amino acids. J was trimmed by 8 bases and V by 5 bases; bases with no gene match: 10. CDR1 is SGHVS and CDR2 is FQNEAQ in the germline V gene. CDR3 residues: CASSARLAGVFQQYF. DNA for the CDR3: TGTGCCAGCAGCGCCCGACTAGCGGGAGTATTCCAGCAGTACTTC.

This chain links TRBV20-1 with TRBJ2-7; D is unresolved. CDR1 and CDR2 from the germline V gene are DFQATT and SNEGSKA (reference sequence). Trimming took off 0 bases at V and 1 base at J, with 7 bases between the two ends. The CDR3 runs to 13 residues. This CDR3 reads CSARDVQSYEQYF. DNA for the CDR3: TGCAGTGCTAGAGATGTCCAGTCCTACGAGCAGTACTTC.

This clonotype was seen at least ten times. The V and J genes are TRBV12-3 or TRBV12-4 and TRBJ2-7, with D perhaps matching TRBD1 or TRBD2 (5 bases each). The V end lost 6 bases, the J end lost 0 bases, and 12 bases lay between the germline ends. This CDR3 has 14 amino acids. CDR3 sequence (DNA): TGTGCCAGCAGCCGGGACCGAAGCTCCTACGAGCAGTACTTC. Its protein product is CASSRDRSSYEQYF.

This clonotype was picked up many times. The J gene is TRBJ2-1, the V gene TRBV20-1, with 10 bases aligning to TRBD1. The CDR3 extends over 15 amino acids. The J segment lost 3 bases and the V segment lost 6 bases, leaving 8 bases of the junction unmatched. Germline-derived CDR1 and CDR2 are DFQATT and SNEGSKA (reference sequence). The CDR3 DNA is TGCAGTGCAGGGACAGGGGAATCGGTCTACAATGAGCAGTTCTTC. Residues: CSAGTGESVYNEQFF.